Reported below is one T cell receptor beta chain. The data stem from a study of cytomegalovirus exposure and HLA in healthy donors. Both 60 Vbeta primers and 13 Jbeta primers went into the PCR. Clones were read by immunoSEQ multiplex PCR, and TCRdb kept only the in-frame ones, dropping some. The sample carries 100,000 to 150,000 clones, about four fifths recorded once. The V gene's germline CDR1 is MNHEY and CDR2 SMNVEV (reference sequence). CDR3 size: 17 residues. V lost 0 bases, J lost 4 bases, and 4 bases stayed unmatched. The rearrangement joins TRBV27 to TRBJ2-3; 13 bases line up with TRBD2. The source of this sequence is a woman aged 60 to 75 in good health and CMV-seropositive. The source material was PBMCs. CDR3 sequence (DNA): TGTGCCAGCAGTTTATCGTGGACTAGCGGGAGTGCAGATACGCAGTATTTT. Protein sequence: CASSLSWTSGSADTQYF.